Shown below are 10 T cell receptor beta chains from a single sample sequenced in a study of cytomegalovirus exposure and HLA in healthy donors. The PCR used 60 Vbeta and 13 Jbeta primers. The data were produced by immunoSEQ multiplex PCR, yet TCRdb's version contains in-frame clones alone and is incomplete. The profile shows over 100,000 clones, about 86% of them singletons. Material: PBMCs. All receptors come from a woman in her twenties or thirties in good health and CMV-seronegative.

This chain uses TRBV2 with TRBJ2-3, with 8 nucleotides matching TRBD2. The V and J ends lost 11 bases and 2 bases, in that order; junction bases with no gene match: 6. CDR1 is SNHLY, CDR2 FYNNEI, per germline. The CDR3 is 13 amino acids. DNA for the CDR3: TGTGCCGGCACTAGCGGCTACACAGATACGCAGTATTTT. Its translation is CAGTSGYTDTQYF.

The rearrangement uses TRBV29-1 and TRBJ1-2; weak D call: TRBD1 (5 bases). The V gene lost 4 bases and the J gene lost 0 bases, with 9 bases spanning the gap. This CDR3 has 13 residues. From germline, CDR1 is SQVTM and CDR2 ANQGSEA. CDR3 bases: TGCAGCGTTGGCGACAGAGCTAACTATGGCTACACCTTC. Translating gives CSVGDRANYGYTF. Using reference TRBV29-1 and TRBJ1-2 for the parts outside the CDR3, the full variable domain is SAVISQKPSRDICQRGTSLTIQCQVDSQVTMMFWYRQQPGQSLTLIATANQGSEATYESGFVIDKFPISRPNLTFSTLTVSNMSPEDSSIYLCSVGDRANYGYTFGSGTRLTVV.

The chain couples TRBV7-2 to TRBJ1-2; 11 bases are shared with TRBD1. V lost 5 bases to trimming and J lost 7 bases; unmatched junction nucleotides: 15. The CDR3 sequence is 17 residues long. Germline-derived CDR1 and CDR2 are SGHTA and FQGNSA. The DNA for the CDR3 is TGTGCCAGCAGCCCCGTCTATGGGACAGGGGGTTCGATTGGCTACACCTTC. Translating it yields CASSPVYGTGGSIGYTF.

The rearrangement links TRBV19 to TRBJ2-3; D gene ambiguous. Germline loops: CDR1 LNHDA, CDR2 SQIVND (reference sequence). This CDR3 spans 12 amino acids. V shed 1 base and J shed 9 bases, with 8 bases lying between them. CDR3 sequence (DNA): TGTGCCAGTAGTATAGTAGAGAGAACGCAGTATTTT. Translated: CASSIVERTQYF.

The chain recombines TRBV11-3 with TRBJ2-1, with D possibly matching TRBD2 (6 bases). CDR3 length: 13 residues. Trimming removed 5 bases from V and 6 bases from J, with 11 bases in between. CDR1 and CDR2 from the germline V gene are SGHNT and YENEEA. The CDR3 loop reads CASSQGSGNEQFF. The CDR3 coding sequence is TGTGCCAGCAGCCAAGGTAGCGGCAATGAGCAGTTCTTC.

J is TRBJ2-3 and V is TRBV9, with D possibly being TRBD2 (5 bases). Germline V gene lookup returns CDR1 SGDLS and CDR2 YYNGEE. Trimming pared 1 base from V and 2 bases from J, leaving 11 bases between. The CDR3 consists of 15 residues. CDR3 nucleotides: TGTGCCAGCAGCGTACTAAGGGAGAACACAGATACGCAGTATTTT. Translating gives CASSVLRENTDTQYF.

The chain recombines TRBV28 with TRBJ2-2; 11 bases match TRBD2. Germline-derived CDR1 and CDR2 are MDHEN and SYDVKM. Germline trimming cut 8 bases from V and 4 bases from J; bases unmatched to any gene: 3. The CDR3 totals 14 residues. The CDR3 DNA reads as TGTGCCAGCCGACTAGCGGGACCCACCGGGGAGCTGTTTTTT. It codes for CASRLAGPTGELFF. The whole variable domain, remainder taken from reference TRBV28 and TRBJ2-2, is DVKVTQSSRYLVKRTGEKVFLECVQDMDHENMFWYRQDPGLGLRLIYFSYDVKMKEKGDIPEGYSVSREKKERFSLILESASTNQTSMYLCASRLAGPTGELFFGEGSRLTVL.

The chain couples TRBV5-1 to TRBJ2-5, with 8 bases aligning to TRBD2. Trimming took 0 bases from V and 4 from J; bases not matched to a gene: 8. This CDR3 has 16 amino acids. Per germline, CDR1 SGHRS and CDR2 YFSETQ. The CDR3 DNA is TGCGCCAGCAGCTTGGGGTCCGGGCTAGCGGGAGAGACCCAGTACTTC. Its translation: CASSLGSGLAGETQYF.

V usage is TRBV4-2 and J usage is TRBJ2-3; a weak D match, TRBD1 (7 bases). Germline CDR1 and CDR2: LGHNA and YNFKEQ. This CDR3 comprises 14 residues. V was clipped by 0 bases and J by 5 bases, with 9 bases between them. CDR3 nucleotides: TGTGCCAGCAGCCAAGAGCAGGGGGGAGATACGCAGTATTTT. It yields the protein CASSQEQGGDTQYF.

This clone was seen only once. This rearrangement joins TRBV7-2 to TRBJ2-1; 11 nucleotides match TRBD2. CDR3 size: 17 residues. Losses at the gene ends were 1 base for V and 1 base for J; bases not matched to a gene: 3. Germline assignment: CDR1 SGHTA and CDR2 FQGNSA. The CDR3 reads CASSLDWTSGSYNEQFF. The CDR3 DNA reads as TGTGCCAGCAGCTTAGACTGGACTAGCGGGTCCTACAATGAGCAGTTCTTC.